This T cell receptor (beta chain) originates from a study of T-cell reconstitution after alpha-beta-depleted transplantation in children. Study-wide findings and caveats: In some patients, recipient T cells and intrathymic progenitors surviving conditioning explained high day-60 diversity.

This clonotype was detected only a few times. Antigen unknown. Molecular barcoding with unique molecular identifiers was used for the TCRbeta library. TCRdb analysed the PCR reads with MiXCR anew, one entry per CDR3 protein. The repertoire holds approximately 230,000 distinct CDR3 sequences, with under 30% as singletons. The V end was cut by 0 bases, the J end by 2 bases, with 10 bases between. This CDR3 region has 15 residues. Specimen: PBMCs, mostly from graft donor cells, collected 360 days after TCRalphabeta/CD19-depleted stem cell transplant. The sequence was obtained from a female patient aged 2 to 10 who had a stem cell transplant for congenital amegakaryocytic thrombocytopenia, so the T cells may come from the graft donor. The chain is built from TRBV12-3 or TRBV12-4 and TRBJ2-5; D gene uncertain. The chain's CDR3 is CASSLALAEQETQYF. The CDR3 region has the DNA TGTGCCAGCAGTTTAGCGCTCGCGGAACAAGAGACCCAGTACTTC.